The 21 T cell receptor beta chains in this list originate from one sample, sequenced in a study of shared clonotypes between healthy human individuals. Measured with immunoSEQ multiplex PCR; TCRdb has only the in-frame clones, and not every one. The sample lists 2,500,000 or so clones, over 85% occurring once. Sequencing was done on a sample of naive CD4+ T cells from PBMCs. Subset here: CD45RA+ positively selected. The receptors were gathered from a man between 18 and 29 years old in good health. Some clones in this sample may be carry-over from other donors' samples.

This rearrangement joins TRBV19 to TRBJ2-1, with TRBD2 matching over 13 bases. The CDR3 runs 17 residues. From germline, CDR1 is LNHDA and CDR2 SQIVND (reference sequence). J gave up 2 bases and V 4 bases, and 5 bases lay outside the gene matches. The DNA of the CDR3 is TGTGCCAGTAGTAGGACTAGCGGGAGTCCGGCCTACAATGAGCAGTTCTTC. This encodes CASSRTSGSPAYNEQFF.

Here the CDR3 reads CASKERLNTEAFF. CDR3 DNA sequence: TGTGCCAGTAAGGAACGGTTGAACACTGAAGCTTTCTTT. This chain uses TRBV19 with TRBJ1-1; D gene unclear. The germline CDR1 and CDR2 sequences are LNHDA and SQIVND (reference sequence). The CDR3 consists of 13 residues. Trimming removed 7 bases at V and 0 bases at J, with 9 bases between.

The chain couples TRBV28 to TRBJ2-7, with D unclear. Germline V gene sequence: CDR1 MDHEN, CDR2 SYDVKM. Between the trimmed V and J ends, which lost 3 bases and 0 bases, there was a span of 9 bases. This CDR3 comprises 14 residues. CDR3: CASSLITFSYEQYF. In DNA, the CDR3 is TGTGCCAGCAGTTTGATTACTTTCTCCTACGAGCAGTACTTC.

Regarding this clone: The junction differs from germline at one of its ends, possibly a read error. The chain uses TRBV5-1 and TRBJ2-7; maybe TRBD1 (6 bases). Germline values: CDR1 SGHRS, CDR2 YFSETQ. The CDR3 runs to 15 residues. CDR3 in amino acids: CASSFSGQPADPLHF. The CDR3 DNA reads TGCGCCAGCAGCTTTTCGGGACAACCAGCGGACCCGCTGCACTTC.

The gene calls are TRBV5-1 and TRBJ2-2; TRBD1 matches at 10 bases. The J segment lost 4 bases and the V segment lost 4 bases, leaving 1 base of the junction unmatched. The CDR3 consists of 14 residues. Germline V gene lookup returns CDR1 SGHRS and CDR2 YFSETQ. This chain's CDR3 is CASSRTGGTGELFF. CDR3 DNA: TGCGCCAGCAGCAGGACAGGGGGCACCGGGGAGCTGTTTTTT.

V gene TRBV30 combines with J gene TRBJ1-2; no definite D call. Germline V gene lookup returns CDR1 GTSNPN and CDR2 SVGIG (reference sequence). CDR3 length: 14 amino acids. Trimming shortened V by 0 bases and J by 3 bases, and 11 bases separated the two germline ends. The CDR3 region has the DNA TGTGCCTGGAGTGTACGAAACAACCACTATGGCTACACCTTC. Translating it yields CAWSVRNNHYGYTF.

The genes are TRBV5-1 and TRBJ2-7; D is possibly TRBD2 (5 bases). Trimming left V 2 bases short and J 5 bases short, with 17 bases between. Germline values: CDR1 SGHRS, CDR2 YFSETQ. This CDR3 is built from 15 residues. DNA for the CDR3: TGCGCCAGCAGCTTACGGTCACTAGAAATCCACGAGCAGTACTTC. Translated: CASSLRSLEIHEQYF.

The chain employs TRBV6-6 and TRBJ2-5; TRBD2 is a possible D gene (6 bases). The CDR3 covers 16 residues. Germline V gene lookup returns CDR1 MNHNY and CDR2 SVGAGI (reference sequence). Trimming left V 6 bases short and J 6 bases short, with 23 bases between. CDR3 DNA: TGTGCCAGCAGCCCCTGGGGTAGCGGTAGATTAAAGACCCAGTACTTC. The encoded protein is CASSPWGSGRLKTQYF.

The J gene is TRBJ2-1, the V gene TRBV25-1, with D possibly being TRBD2 (6 bases). CDR1 MGHDK and CDR2 SYGVNS come from the germline V gene. The CDR3 has 15 amino acids. V lost 3 bases to trimming and J lost 5 bases, with 14 bases between them. For the CDR3, the DNA is TGTGCCAGCAGTGAGGGGCGGGAATTCCACAATGAGCAGTTCTTC. As protein: CASSEGREFHNEQFF.

The V and J genes are TRBV6-5 and TRBJ1-1, with a weak D call TRBD1 (5 bases). Germline V gene lookup returns CDR1 MNHEY and CDR2 SVGAGI. The CDR3 spans 14 residues. Trimming pared 6 bases from V and 3 bases from J, leaving 14 bases between. DNA of the CDR3: TGTGCCAGCAGGGGGTGGGACGGACACACTGAAGCTTTCTTT. Its translation is CASRGWDGHTEAFF.

The V and J genes are TRBV11-2 and TRBJ2-1; TRBD2 is a possible D gene (5 bases). The germline gives CDR1 SGHAT, CDR2 FQNNGV. The CDR3 has 15 residues. V gave up 5 bases and J gave up 9 bases, with 20 bases separating them. CDR3 DNA: TGTGCCAGCAGCCGCGAATCGGGGAGCTACGTTGAGCAGTTCTTC. It yields the protein CASSRESGSYVEQFF.

The rearrangement joins TRBV27 to TRBJ2-6, with D uncertain. The CDR3 spans 17 residues. V lost 8 bases and J 2 bases, leaving 19 bases between the germline ends. Germline loops: CDR1 MNHEY, CDR2 SMNVEV (reference sequence). The CDR3 here is CASLRIFDGPGANVLTF. CDR3 DNA sequence: TGTGCCAGCCTTAGGATTTTCGATGGGCCTGGGGCCAACGTCCTGACTTTC.

This rearrangement joins TRBV4-3 to TRBJ2-5, with D perhaps matching TRBD1 (6 bases). The V end lost 0 bases, the J end lost 4 bases, and 12 bases lay between the germline ends. CDR1 LGHNA and CDR2 YSLEER come from the germline V gene. CDR3 length: 15 amino acids. The DNA for the CDR3 is TGCGCCAGCAGCCAAGACGGCAGGGGAACAGAGACCCAGTACTTC. Translation: CASSQDGRGTETQYF.

This clone has only a few counts. The chain recombines TRBV2 with TRBJ2-7; D might be TRBD1 (6 bases). Trimming removed 7 bases at V and 1 base at J, with 11 bases between. CDR1 and CDR2 (germline): SNHLY, FYNNEI. The CDR3 extends over 13 amino acids. The CDR3, as DNA: TGTGCCAGCACCGACGGACAGTCCTACGAGCAGTACTTC. Encoded protein: CASTDGQSYEQYF. The complete variable domain, with remaining parts taken from reference TRBV2 and TRBJ2-7, reads EPEVTQTPSHQVTQMGQEVILRCVPISNHLYFYWYRQILGQKVEFLVSFYNNEISEKSEIFDDQFSVERPDGSNFTLKIRSTKLEDSAMYFCASTDGQSYEQYFGPGTRLTVT.

The CDR3 region is CSVEGGSGSTDTQYF. The CDR3 bases are TGCAGCGTTGAAGGCGGTAGCGGGAGCACAGATACGCAGTATTTT. The rearrangement uses TRBV29-1 and TRBJ2-3, with 7 bases lining up with TRBD2. There are 15 residues in the CDR3. The V gene end was trimmed by 1 base and the J gene end by 0 bases; junction bases not matched to a gene: 4. The germline CDR1 and CDR2 sequences are SQVTM and ANQGSEA.

J is TRBJ2-5 and V is TRBV2, with 14 bases aligning to TRBD2. The junction had 3 bases not matched to a gene; V was cut back by 10 bases and J by 2 bases. The CDR3 is 14 amino acids. Germline V lookup: CDR1 SNHLY, CDR2 FYNNEI. The CDR3 is CATRLAGGQETQYF. CDR3 coding DNA: TGTGCCACACGACTAGCGGGAGGGCAAGAGACCCAGTACTTC.

The chain employs TRBV11-3 and TRBJ2-1; D ambiguous. Looked up from germline, CDR1 is SGHNT and CDR2 is YENEEA. The CDR3 extends over 12 amino acids. Trimming cost V 4 bases and J 6 bases, with 7 bases left between them. The CDR3 is CASSSRPNEQFF. The CDR3 DNA sequence: TGTGCCAGCAGCTCTCGGCCCAATGAGCAGTTCTTC.

The rearrangement joins TRBV18 to TRBJ2-7; possible D gene TRBD2, 5 bases. The ends were cut back, 3 bases at V and 4 bases at J, with 16 bases in the middle. CDR1 is KGHSH and CDR2 is LQKENI in the germline V gene. CDR3 length: 15 residues. CDR3 nucleotides: TGTGCCAGCTCACCGCAAAAATTAAGCGGATACGAGCAGTACTTC. Amino acids: CASSPQKLSGYEQYF.

The rearrangement joins TRBV5-1 to TRBJ2-7; no clear D. With 0 bases removed from V and 5 bases from J, the gap between germline ends came to 15 bases. CDR1 and CDR2 from the germline V gene are SGHRS and YFSETQ. There are 15 residues in the CDR3. As DNA, the CDR3 is TGCGCCAGCAGCTTGGGTGGAGCTCTATACAACGAGCAGTACTTC. It codes for CASSLGGALYNEQYF. Full variable domain (rest looked up from reference TRBV5-1 and TRBJ2-7): KAGVTQTPRYLIKTRGQQVTLSCSPISGHRSVSWYQQTPGQGLQFLFEYFSETQRNKGNFPGRFSGRQFSNSRSEMNVSTLELGDSALYLCASSLGGALYNEQYFGPGTRLTVT.

V and J are TRBV19 and TRBJ2-7; D possibly corresponds to TRBD2 (6 bases). The CDR3 extends over 15 amino acids. Germline V gene lookup returns CDR1 LNHDA and CDR2 SQIVND (reference sequence). Deletions cut 5 bases from V and 2 bases from J, with 16 bases between. CDR3 amino acids: CASSAPRDATYEQYF. CDR3 nucleotides: TGTGCCAGTAGTGCGCCGCGGGACGCCACCTACGAGCAGTACTTC.

V gene TRBV7-9 combines with J gene TRBJ2-3, with D uncertain. Trimming took off 1 base at V and 0 bases at J, with 8 bases between the two ends. CDR1 SEHNR and CDR2 FQNEAQ come from the germline V gene (reference sequence). The CDR3 covers 15 residues. Written as DNA, the CDR3 is TGTGCCAGCAGCTTAGTTGCATCTAGCACAGATACGCAGTATTTT. Amino acids: CASSLVASSTDTQYF.